This TCR beta chain was found in a study of blood T cell repertoires in COVID-19. Study at large: The study drew acute and convalescent COVID-19 samples from the United States, Italy and Spain. T cells, B-cell-depleted T cells, or PBMCs supplied cDNA or gDNA.

The CDR3 contains 14 residues. The germline CDR1 and CDR2 sequences are KGHSH and LQKENI. In the source study's methods: Amplification of reference gene primers was used by the study to estimate nucleated cell counts. Sequencing used immunoSEQ multiplex PCR; TCRdb keeps in-frame clones, though not all of them. The D gene and trimming were derived from the DNA, and the V and J assignments and clone size from that table. The sample includes 95,000 to 100,000 clones, 70% to 85% of them seen just once. This clone was picked up a small number of times. One end of the junction fails to match germline, which may point to a read error.

This clonotype originated in a man aged 70-80 years with acute or convalescent COVID-19. The chain is built from TRBV18 and TRBJ1-2; 10 nucleotides agree with TRBD1. The sequenced material came from peripheral blood. CDR3 loop: CASSPPSGTGDVNF. DNA of the CDR3: TGTGCCAGCTCACCACCGAGCGGGACAGGGGACGTTAACTTC.